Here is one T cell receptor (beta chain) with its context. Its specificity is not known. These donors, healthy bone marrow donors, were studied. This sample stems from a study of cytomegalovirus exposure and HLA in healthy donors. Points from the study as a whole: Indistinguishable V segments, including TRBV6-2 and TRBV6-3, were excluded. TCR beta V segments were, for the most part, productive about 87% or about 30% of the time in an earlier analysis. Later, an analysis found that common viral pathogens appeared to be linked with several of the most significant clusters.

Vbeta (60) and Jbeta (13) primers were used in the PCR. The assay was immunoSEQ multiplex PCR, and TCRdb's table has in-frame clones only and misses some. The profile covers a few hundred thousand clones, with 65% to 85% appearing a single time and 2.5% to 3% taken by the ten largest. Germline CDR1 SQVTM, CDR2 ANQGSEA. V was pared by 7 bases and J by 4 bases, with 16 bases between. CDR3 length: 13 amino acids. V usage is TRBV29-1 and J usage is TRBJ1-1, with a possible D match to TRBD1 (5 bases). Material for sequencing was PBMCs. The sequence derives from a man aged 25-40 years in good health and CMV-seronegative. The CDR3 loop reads CSAMTVDGTEAFF. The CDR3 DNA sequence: TGCAGCGCGATGACAGTTGATGGCACTGAAGCTTTCTTT.